Reported below is one TCR beta chain. Its antigen is unidentified. Germline V gene data show CDR1 as SGHRS and CDR2 as YFSETQ. The CDR3 consists of 15 residues. Deletions cut 4 bases from V and 4 bases from J, with 17 bases between. This entry belongs to a study of T cells in localized non-small cell lung cancer. The study, taken as a whole, reports: Of the tissues analyzed, uninvolved adjacent lung showed maximal T cell clonality, greater than tumor.

TCRdb's table, derived via immunoSEQ multiplex PCR, lists solely in-frame clones and lacks some. Altogether roughly 35,000 clones are present, approximately 92% being singletons, with the ten largest covering about 2.2%. This clonotype was sampled from a female donor at least 60 years old with stage I lung adenocarcinoma. The genes are TRBV5-1 and TRBJ1-2; D is ambiguous. The input for sequencing was peripheral blood, taken before any cancer treatment. DNA for the CDR3: TGCGCCAGCAGCCTAGGACCCGGAGGAGGCTATGGCTACACCTTC. This translates into CASSLGPGGGYGYTF. The complete variable domain, with remaining parts taken from reference TRBV5-1 and TRBJ1-2, reads KAGVTQTPRYLIKTRGQQVTLSCSPISGHRSVSWYQQTPGQGLQFLFEYFSETQRNKGNFPGRFSGRQFSNSRSEMNVSTLELGDSALYLCASSLGPGGGYGYTFGSGTRLTVV.